Below are 9 T cell receptor beta chains sequenced from a single sample in a study of molecular identifiers for immune sequencing clone quantification. TCRdb called the PCR reads again in MiXCR, with one record for every CDR3 protein. The table shows around 86,000 distinct CDR3 sequences, with around 19% occurring only once. The specimen sequenced was naive CD8+ T cells from blood, with Jurkat cell RNA spiked in. This sample's subset: FACS-sorted CD8+CD4-CCR7+CD45RA+ naive T cells. Receptors originate from a human donor in good health. Some libraries in this study had Jurkat cell RNA spiked in.

Many counts were recorded for this clonotype. V gene TRBV4-3 combines with J gene TRBJ2-3; D not certain. With 0 bases removed from V and 6 bases from J, the gap between germline ends came to 7 bases. Germline V CDR1 and CDR2: LGHNA, YSLEER. The CDR3 sequence is 13 residues long. CDR3 in amino acids: CASSQDIGDTQYF. CDR3 DNA: TGCGCCAGCAGCCAAGATATAGGCGATACGCAGTATTTT.

This clonotype was observed a handful of times. The CDR3 reads CASSVPFSGGTNTGELFF. Written as DNA, the CDR3 is TGTGCCAGTAGTGTACCCTTTAGCGGGGGAACCAACACCGGGGAGCTGTTTTTT. V usage is TRBV19 and J usage is TRBJ2-2; 9 bases are shared with TRBD2. CDR3 size: 18 residues. V lost 5 bases and J lost 2; bases outside the gene matches: 12. The germline CDR1 and CDR2 sequences are LNHDA and SQIVND (reference sequence).

This clonotype appeared many times. The CDR3 loop reads CASSGEAETSTDTQYF. The CDR3 region has the DNA TGTGCCAGCAGTGGAGAAGCGGAGACTAGCACAGATACGCAGTATTTT. The chain uses TRBV25-1 and TRBJ2-3; weak D call: TRBD2 (5 bases). The CDR3 has 16 amino acids. Germline V gene lookup returns CDR1 MGHDK and CDR2 SYGVNS. V was cut by 4 bases and J by 0 bases, with 14 bases left in between.

This clonotype was seen repeatedly, ten times or more. The gene calls are TRBV5-1 and TRBJ1-1; D is uncertain. The V end was cut by 2 bases, the J end by 1 base, with 6 bases between. The CDR3 is made up of 13 amino acids. Germline CDR1 and CDR2: SGHRS and YFSETQ. CDR3 DNA: TGCGCCAGCAGCTTTGGGGAGAACACTGAAGCTTTCTTT. It translates to CASSFGENTEAFF.

There are many counts of this clonotype. The CDR3, as DNA: TGTGCCAGCAACATGGGAGAAGGCTACACCTTC. It encodes CASNMGEGYTF. The chain couples TRBV12-3 or TRBV12-4 to TRBJ1-2, with D unresolved. Trimming removed 7 bases at V and 8 bases at J, with 11 bases between. CDR3 length equals 11 residues.

The chain uses TRBV4-3 and TRBJ1-2; TRBD1 matches at 7 bases. V shed 0 bases and J 2 bases; nucleotides not matched to a gene: 6. The CDR3 runs to 16 residues. Germline V gene sequence: CDR1 LGHNA, CDR2 YSLEER. CDR3 nucleotides: TGCGCCAGCAGCCAAGAGTTCGACAGGGCGAACTATGGCTACACCTTC. Translating gives CASSQEFDRANYGYTF.

This clonotype was seen repeatedly, ten times or more. This chain links TRBV5-4 with TRBJ2-3; D remains unclear. The CDR3 has 12 residues. Germline-derived CDR1 and CDR2 are SGHNT and YYREEE (reference sequence). Trimming pared 4 bases from V and 5 bases from J, leaving 8 bases between. CDR3 sequence: CASSPPGDTQYF. In DNA form, the CDR3 reads TGTGCCAGCAGCCCTCCCGGAGATACGCAGTATTTT.

This clonotype has at least ten counts. The chain joins TRBV2 to TRBJ2-5; D ambiguous. Germline V gene sequence: CDR1 SNHLY, CDR2 FYNNEI. V was shortened by 0 bases and J by 1 base, with 12 bases between the two germline ends. The CDR3 contains 16 residues. The DNA for the CDR3 is TGTGCCAGCAGTGAAGCGCACTCTCGATTCCAAGAGACCCAGTACTTC. Residues: CASSEAHSRFQETQYF. The full variable domain, its missing parts supplied by reference TRBV2 and TRBJ2-5, is EPEVTQTPSHQVTQMGQEVILRCVPISNHLYFYWYRQILGQKVEFLVSFYNNEISEKSEIFDDQFSVERPDGSNFTLKIRSTKLEDSAMYFCASSEAHSRFQETQYFGPGTRLLVL.

Of note for this clonotype: A much larger clone is a single base away; this may be a read error. The CDR3 sequence: CSVLSGTGVLYNEQSF. In nucleotides, the CDR3 is TGCAGCGTTCTCTCCGGGACAGGGGTTTTATACAATGAGCAGTCCTTC. The chain is built from TRBV29-1 and TRBJ2-1, with TRBD1 identical over 10 bases. Germline-derived CDR1 and CDR2 are SQVTM and ANQGSEA. CDR3 length: 16 residues.